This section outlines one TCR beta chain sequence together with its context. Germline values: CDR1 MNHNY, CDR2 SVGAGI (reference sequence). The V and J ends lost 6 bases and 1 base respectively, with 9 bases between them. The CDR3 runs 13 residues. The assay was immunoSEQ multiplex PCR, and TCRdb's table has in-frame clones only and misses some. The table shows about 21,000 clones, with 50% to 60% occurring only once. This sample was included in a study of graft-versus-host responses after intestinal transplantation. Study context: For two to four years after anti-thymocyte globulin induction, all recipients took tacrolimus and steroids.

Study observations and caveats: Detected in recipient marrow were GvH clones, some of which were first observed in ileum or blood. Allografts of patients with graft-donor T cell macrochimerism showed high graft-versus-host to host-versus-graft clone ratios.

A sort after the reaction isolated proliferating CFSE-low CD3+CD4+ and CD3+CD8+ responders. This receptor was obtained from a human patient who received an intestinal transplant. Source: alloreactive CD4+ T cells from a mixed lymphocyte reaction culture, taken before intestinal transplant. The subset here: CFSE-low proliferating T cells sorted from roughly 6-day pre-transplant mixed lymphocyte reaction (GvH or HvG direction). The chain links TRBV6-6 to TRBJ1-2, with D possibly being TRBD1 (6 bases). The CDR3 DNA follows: TGTGCCAGCAGAACAGGGAATAACTATGGCTACACCTTC. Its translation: CASRTGNNYGYTF.